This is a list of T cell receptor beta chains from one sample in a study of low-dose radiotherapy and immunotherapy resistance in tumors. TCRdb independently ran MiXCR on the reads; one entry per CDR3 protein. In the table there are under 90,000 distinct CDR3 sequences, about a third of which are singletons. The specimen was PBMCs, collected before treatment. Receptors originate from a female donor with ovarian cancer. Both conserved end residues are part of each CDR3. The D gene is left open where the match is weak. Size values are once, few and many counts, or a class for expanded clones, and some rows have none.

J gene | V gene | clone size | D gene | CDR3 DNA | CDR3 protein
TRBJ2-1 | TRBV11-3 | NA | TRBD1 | TGTGCCAGCAGCTTGGGATCGGGGACAGGGATGAATGAGCAGTTCTTC | CASSLGSGTGMNEQFF
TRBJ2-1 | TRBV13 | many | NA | TGTGCCAGCAGCGTCTCCGGGACGGAGCAGTTCTTC | CASSVSGTEQFF
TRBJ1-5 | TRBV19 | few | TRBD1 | TGTGCCAGTAGTAGGGGGACAGCTAATCAGCCCCAGCATTTT | CASSRGTANQPQHF
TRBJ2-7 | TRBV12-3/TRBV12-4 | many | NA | TGTGCCAGCAGTTTTCAAGGCGCGTACTACGAGCAGTACTTC | CASSFQGAYYEQYF
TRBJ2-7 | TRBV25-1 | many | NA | TGTGCCAGCAGTGAATACGACGGCTACGAGCAGTACTTC | CASSEYDGYEQYF
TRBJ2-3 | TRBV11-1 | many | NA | TGTGCCAGCAGTAGAGCGGGTTCTCTCACAGATACGCAGTATTTT | CASSRAGSLTDTQYF
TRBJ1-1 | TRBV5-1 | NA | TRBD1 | TGCGCCAGCGGCGGACAGGGGCCGATGAACACTGAAGCTTTCTTT | CASGGQGPMNTEAFF
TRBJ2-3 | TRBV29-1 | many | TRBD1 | TGCAGCGCGACAGGGAACACAGATACGCAGTATTTT | CSATGNTDTQYF
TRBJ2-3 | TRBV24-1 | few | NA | TGTGCCACCAGTGGGGGGACGTCTGCTTATACGCAGTATTTT | CATSGGTSAYTQYF
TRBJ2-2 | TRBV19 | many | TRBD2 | TGTGCCAGTAGTATCGGGACTAGCGGGTCCTACACCGGGGAGCTGTTTTTT | CASSIGTSGSYTGELFF
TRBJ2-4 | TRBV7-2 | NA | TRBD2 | TGTGCCAGCAGCTTAGAGCGGGGGGGCCGTTACATTCAGTACTTC | CASSLERGGRYIQYF
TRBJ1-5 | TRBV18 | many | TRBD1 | TGTGCCAGCTCACCATCGGTCAGGGGGATTAAGGGAAATCAGCCCCAGCATTTT | CASSPSVRGIKGNQPQHF
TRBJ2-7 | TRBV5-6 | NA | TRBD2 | TGTGCCAGCAGCTTGGCCAGGACTAGCGCCCACGAGCAGTACTTC | CASSLARTSAHEQYF
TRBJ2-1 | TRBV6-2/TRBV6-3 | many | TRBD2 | TGTGCCAGCAGTTACCCTCGGCTAGCGGGATACAATGAGCAGTTCTTC | CASSYPRLAGYNEQFF
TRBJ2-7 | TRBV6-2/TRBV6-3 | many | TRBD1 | TGTGCCAGCAGTGTAGGACAGGCCTTTCGGCCCTACGAGCAGTACTTC | CASSVGQAFRPYEQYF
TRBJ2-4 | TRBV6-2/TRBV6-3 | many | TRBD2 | TGTGCCAGCAGAAGCGGGGGAGCCAAAAACATTCAGTACTTC | CASRSGGAKNIQYF
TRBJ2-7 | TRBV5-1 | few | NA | TGCGCCAGCAGCTTGGGGTCGGGAATATCGTACGAGCAGTACTTC | CASSLGSGISYEQYF
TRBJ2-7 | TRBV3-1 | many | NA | TGTGCCAGCAGCCAAGACAGAGGAGGCGAGCAGTACTTC | CASSQDRGGEQYF
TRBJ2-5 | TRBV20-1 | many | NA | TGCAGTGCTTCCGGGACACCACAAGAGACCCAGTACTTC | CSASGTPQETQYF
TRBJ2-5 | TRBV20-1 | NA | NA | TGCAGTGCTAGGAGAAAGCAAGAGACCCAGTACTTC | CSARRKQETQYF
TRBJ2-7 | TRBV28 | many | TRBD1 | TGTGCCAGCAGTTTTTTGGGCGACAGGGGGTACTCCTACGAGCAGTACTTC | CASSFLGDRGYSYEQYF
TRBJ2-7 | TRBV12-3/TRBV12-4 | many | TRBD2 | TGTGCCAGCAGTCGCGGACTAGCGGGGGACGAGCAGTACTTC | CASSRGLAGDEQYF
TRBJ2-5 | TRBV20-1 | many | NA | TGCAGTGCCACTGACCGGGAGCTACAAGAGACCCAGTACTTC | CSATDRELQETQYF
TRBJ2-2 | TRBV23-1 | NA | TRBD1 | TGCGCCAGCAGTGGGCCAAAGGGACAGTCGAACACCGGGGAGCTGTTTTTT | CASSGPKGQSNTGELFF
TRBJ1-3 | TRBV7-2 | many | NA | TGTGCCAGCAGCGCGGGCCGCTCTGGAAACACCATATATTTT | CASSAGRSGNTIYF
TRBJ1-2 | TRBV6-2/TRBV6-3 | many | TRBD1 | TGTGCCAGCAGGCTCTACACTAACAGGGGTCTCTATGGCTACACCTTC | CASRLYTNRGLYGYTF
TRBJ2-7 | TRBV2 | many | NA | TGTGCCAGCAGAGGGGGGTCCGAGCAGTACTTC | CASRGGSEQYF
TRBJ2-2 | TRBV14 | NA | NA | TGTGCCAGCAGCCATGTGACAGGAGGCGGGGAGCTGTTTTTT | CASSHVTGGGELFF
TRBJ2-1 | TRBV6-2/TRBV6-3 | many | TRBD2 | TGTGCCAGCGGCGTGGGAGGGAACTACAATGAGCAGTTCTTC | CASGVGGNYNEQFF
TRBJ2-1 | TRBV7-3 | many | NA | TGTGCCAGCAGCGCAATAGGCCGAGGGGATAATGAGCAGTTCTTC | CASSAIGRGDNEQFF
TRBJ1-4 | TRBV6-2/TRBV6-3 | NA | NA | TGTGCCAGCAGTGGATTTAAGATAGTAATTAATGAAAAATTGTTTTTT | CASSGFKIVINEKLFF
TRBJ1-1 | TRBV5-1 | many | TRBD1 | TGCGCCAGCAGCTTGGGACCCGGTACTGTCCAGGGGGTGAACACTGAAGCTTTCTTT | CASSLGPGTVQGVNTEAFF
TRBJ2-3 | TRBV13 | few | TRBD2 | TGTGCCAGCAGCCACCTAGCGGGGGGGACAGATACGCAGTATTTT | CASSHLAGGTDTQYF
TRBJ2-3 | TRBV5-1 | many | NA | TGCGCCAGCAGCCCCCTACAGAGCACAGATACGCAGTATTTT | CASSPLQSTDTQYF
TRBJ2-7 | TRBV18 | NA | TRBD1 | TGTGCCAGCTCAGCGGACAGGAATGAGCAGTACTTC | CASSADRNEQYF
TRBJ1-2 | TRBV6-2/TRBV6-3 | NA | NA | TGTGCCAGCAGTGAATATGACAGAACCGTCTATGGCTACACCTTC | CASSEYDRTVYGYTF
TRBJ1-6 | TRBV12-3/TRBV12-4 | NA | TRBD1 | TGTGCCAGCAGTGCCCGACAGGGGATCGGACCCCTCCACTTT | CASSARQGIGPLHF
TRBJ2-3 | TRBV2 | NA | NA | TGTGCCAGCAGTGATCCAGGGACTAGCACAGATACGCAGTATTTT | CASSDPGTSTDTQYF
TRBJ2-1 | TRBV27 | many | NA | TGTGCCAGCAGCTATACTAGCAGGGATGAGCAGTTCTTC | CASSYTSRDEQFF
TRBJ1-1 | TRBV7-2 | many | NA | TGTGCCAGCAGAATCAAGGGGTCCACTGAAGCTTTCTTT | CASRIKGSTEAFF